The clone carrying this T cell receptor beta chain was observed a few times. Antigen specificity is unknown. This sample was taken from a study of vaccination and CD4 T cells after COVID-19. Study-level information: Stimulation used overlapping spike peptides from SARS-CoV-2, HCoV-NL63, HCoV-OC43 and HCoV-229E.

Noted treatment: roughly 10-day PBMC culture with coronavirus spike peptide pools or control peptides (ViraFEST assay). Negative selection enriched CD4+ T cells from cultures at roughly 11 days. At the Johns Hopkins FTIC core, DNA taken from cultured CD4+ T cells was sequenced by way of the Oncomine TCR Beta short-read assay. TCRdb re-called the PCR reads through MiXCR, storing one row per CDR3 protein. Counted here are about 14,000 distinct CDR3 sequences, 24% occurring once; the ten biggest clones make up over 15%. The germline V gene encodes CDR1 LGHNA and CDR2 YSLEER. The CDR3 loop spans 16 amino acids. Between the trimmed V and J ends, which lost 4 bases and 2 bases, there was a span of 17 bases.

This clonotype originated in a human donor who had recovered from COVID-19. This material consisted of CD4+ T cells from blood, cultured in vitro, taken after SARS-CoV-2 vaccination. The chain combines TRBV4-3 with TRBJ2-5; D is possibly TRBD1 (5 bases). The CDR3 DNA sequence: TGCGCCAGCAGCCTCGCCGTTGTGGCAGGGCAAGAGACCCAGTACTTC. This gives the protein CASSLAVVAGQETQYF.